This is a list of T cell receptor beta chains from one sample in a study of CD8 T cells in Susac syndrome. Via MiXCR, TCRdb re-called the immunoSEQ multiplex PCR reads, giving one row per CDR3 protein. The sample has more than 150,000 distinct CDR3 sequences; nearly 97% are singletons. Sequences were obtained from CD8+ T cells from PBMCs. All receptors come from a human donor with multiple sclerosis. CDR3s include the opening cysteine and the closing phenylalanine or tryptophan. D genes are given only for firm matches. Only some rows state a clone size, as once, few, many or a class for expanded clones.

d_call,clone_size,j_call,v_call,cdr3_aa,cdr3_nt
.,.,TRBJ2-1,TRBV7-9,CASSPPKGVSYNEQFF,TGTGCCAGCAGCCCCCCCAAGGGAGTGTCCTACAATGAGCAGTTCTTC
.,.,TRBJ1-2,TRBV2,CASGRGDGYTF,TGTGCCAGCGGGCGGGGGGACGGCTACACCTTC
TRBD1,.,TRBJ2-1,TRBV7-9,CASTEAQGPYNEQFF,TGTGCCAGCACCGAAGCACAGGGGCCTTACAATGAGCAGTTCTTC
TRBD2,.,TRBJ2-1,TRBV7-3,CASSPGLAGWDEQFF,TGTGCCAGCAGCCCGGGACTAGCGGGGTGGGATGAGCAGTTCTTC
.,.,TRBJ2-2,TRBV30,CAWSVLGLGELFF,TGTGCCTGGAGTGTACTGGGTCTCGGGGAGCTGTTTTTT
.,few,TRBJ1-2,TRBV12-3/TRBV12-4,CASSPPSYGYTF,TGTGCCAGCAGCCCCCCCTCCTATGGCTACACCTTC
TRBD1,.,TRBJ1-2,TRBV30,CALSSGTGDSYTF,TGTGCCCTGAGCTCCGGGACAGGGGATAGCTACACCTTC
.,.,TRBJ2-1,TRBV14,CASSQGPYNEQFF,TGTGCCAGCAGCCAAGGCCCGTACAATGAGCAGTTCTTC
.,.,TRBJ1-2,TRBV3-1,CASSQGRQRRYYGYTF,TGTGCCAGCAGCCAAGGGCGGCAGCGAAGATACTATGGCTACACCTTC
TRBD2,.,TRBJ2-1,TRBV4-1,CASSQEGRVGDEQFF,TGCGCCAGCAGCCAAGAGGGGAGGGTTGGCGATGAGCAGTTCTTC
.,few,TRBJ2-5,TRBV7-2,CASSLEGQETQYF,TGTGCCAGCAGCTTAGAGGGACAAGAGACCCAGTACTTC
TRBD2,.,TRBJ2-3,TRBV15,CATQRGVRDTQYF,TGTGCCACCCAACGGGGGGTTAGAGATACGCAGTATTTT
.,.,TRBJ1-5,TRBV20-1,CSARARYSNQPQHF,TGCAGTGCTAGAGCACGTTATAGCAATCAGCCCCAGCATTTT
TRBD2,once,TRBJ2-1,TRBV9,CASSVAGGLNEQFF,TGTGCCAGCAGCGTAGCGGGGGGGCTCAATGAGCAGTTCTTC
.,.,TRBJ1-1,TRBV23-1,CASSQSGGRTEAFF,TGCGCCAGCAGTCAATCGGGAGGCAGAACTGAAGCTTTCTTT
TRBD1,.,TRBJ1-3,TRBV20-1,CSARTGAGNTIYF,TGCAGTGCTCGGACAGGGGCTGGAAACACCATATATTTT
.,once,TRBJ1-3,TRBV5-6,CASSLGGFEYF,TGTGCCAGCAGCTTGGGAGGATTTGAATATTTT
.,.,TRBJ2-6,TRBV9,CASSEPPGGANVLTF,TGTGCCAGCAGCGAGCCCCCCGGAGGGGCCAACGTCCTGACTTTC
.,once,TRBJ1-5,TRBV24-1,CATSQGGLQPQHF,TGTGCCACCAGTCAAGGGGGGCTTCAGCCCCAGCATTTT
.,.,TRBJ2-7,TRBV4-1,CASSQDPSSYEQYF,TGCGCCAGCAGCCAAGATCCCAGTTCCTACGAGCAGTACTTC
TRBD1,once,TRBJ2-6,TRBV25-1,CASSGTDRVNPGANVLTF,TGTGCCAGCAGTGGGACGGACAGGGTAAATCCTGGGGCCAACGTCCTGACTTTC
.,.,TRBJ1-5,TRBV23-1,CASVLGRVHQPQHF,TGCGCCAGCGTCCTAGGAAGGGTTCATCAGCCCCAGCATTTT
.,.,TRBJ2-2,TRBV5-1,CASSFQVTGELFF,TGCGCCAGCAGCTTCCAGGTCACCGGGGAGCTGTTTTTT
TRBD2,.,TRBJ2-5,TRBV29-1,CSAGGRAAGETQYF,TGCAGCGCCGGAGGCCGGGCAGCGGGGGAGACCCAGTACTTC
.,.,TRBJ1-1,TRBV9,CASSVDMNTEAFF,TGTGCCAGCAGCGTGGACATGAACACTGAAGCTTTCTTT
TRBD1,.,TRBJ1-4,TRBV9,CASSEGQAPNEKLFF,TGTGCCAGCAGCGAAGGACAGGCACCTAATGAAAAACTGTTTTTT
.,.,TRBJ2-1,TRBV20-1,CSARDLEGRSYNEQFF,TGCAGTGCTAGAGATCTAGAGGGTCGCTCCTACAATGAGCAGTTCTTC
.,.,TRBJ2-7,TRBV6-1,CASSPGTVGSYEQYF,TGTGCCAGCAGCCCTGGGACGGTCGGCTCCTACGAGCAGTACTTC
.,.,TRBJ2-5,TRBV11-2,CANPQVDQETQYF,TGTGCCAACCCCCAGGTAGACCAAGAGACCCAGTACTTC
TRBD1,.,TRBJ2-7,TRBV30,CAWTRDRVTYEQYF,TGTGCCTGGACTAGGGACAGGGTCACCTACGAGCAGTACTTC
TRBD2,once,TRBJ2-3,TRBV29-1,CSVVGGTSGGTDTQYF,TGCAGCGTTGTGGGGGGCACTAGCGGGGGAACAGATACGCAGTATTTT
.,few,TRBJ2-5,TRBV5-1,CASSTGQPQETQYF,TGCGCCAGCAGCACTGGACAGCCACAAGAGACCCAGTACTTC
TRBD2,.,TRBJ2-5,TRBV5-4,CASSSGGLEETQYF,TGTGCCAGCAGCTCGGGCGGACTAGAAGAGACCCAGTACTTC
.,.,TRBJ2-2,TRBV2,CASSSGWRTFGSGELFF,TGTGCCAGCAGTTCAGGTTGGCGTACGTTTGGTTCCGGGGAGCTGTTTTTT
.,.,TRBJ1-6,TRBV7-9,CASSWERGTSYNSPLHF,TGTGCCAGCAGTTGGGAGAGGGGAACCTCCTATAATTCACCCCTCCACTTT
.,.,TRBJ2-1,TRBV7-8,CASSLVGDNFYNEQFF,TGTGCCAGCAGCTTAGTAGGAGACAATTTCTACAATGAGCAGTTCTTC
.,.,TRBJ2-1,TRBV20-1,CSARVSWNEQFF,TGCAGTGCTAGGGTGTCATGGAATGAGCAGTTCTTC
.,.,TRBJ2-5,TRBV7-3,CASSPTSTGLTQYF,TGTGCCAGCAGCCCGACTAGTACAGGATTGACCCAGTACTTC
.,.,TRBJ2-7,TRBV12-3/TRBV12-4,CASTLGGNEQYF,TGTGCCAGCACCCTGGGGGGTAACGAGCAGTACTTC
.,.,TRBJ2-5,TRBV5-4,CASSFFEGQETQYF,TGTGCCAGCAGCTTTTTCGAAGGTCAAGAGACCCAGTACTTC
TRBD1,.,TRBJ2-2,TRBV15,CATSGGQGVREELFF,TGTGCCACCAGCGGGGGACAGGGTGTTCGTGAGGAGCTGTTTTTT
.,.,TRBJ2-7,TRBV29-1,CSVEDSGDYEQYF,TGCAGCGTTGAGGATAGCGGTGACTACGAGCAGTACTTC
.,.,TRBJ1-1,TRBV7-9,CASDEGIDSNTEAFF,TGTGCCAGCGACGAGGGCATTGACTCGAACACTGAAGCTTTCTTT
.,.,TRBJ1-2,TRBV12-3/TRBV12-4,CASSFGINYGYTF,TGTGCCAGCAGTTTCGGGATCAACTATGGCTACACCTTC
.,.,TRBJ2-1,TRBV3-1,CASSQAQGWDEQFF,TGTGCCAGCAGCCAAGCTCAGGGTTGGGATGAGCAGTTCTTC
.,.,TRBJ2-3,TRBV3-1,CASSQPGPDSPVAQYF,TGTGCCAGCAGCCAGCCGGGACCCGATTCTCCAGTAGCGCAGTATTTT
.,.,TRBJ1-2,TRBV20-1,CSARDSGGPNYGYTF,TGCAGTGCTAGAGATTCGGGCGGTCCGAACTATGGCTACACCTTC
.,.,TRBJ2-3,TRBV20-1,CSAIPMGAQEIDTQYF,TGCAGTGCTATTCCCATGGGGGCACAAGAAATAGATACGCAGTATTTT
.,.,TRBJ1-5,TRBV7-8,CASSLGRPGNQPQHF,TGTGCCAGCAGCTTAGGCAGGCCTGGCAATCAGCCCCAGCATTTT
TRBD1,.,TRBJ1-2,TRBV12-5,CASGLVDRDGYTF,TGTGCTAGTGGTTTGGTAGACAGGGATGGCTACACCTTC
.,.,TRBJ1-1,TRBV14,CASSQGNTEAFF,TGTGCCAGCAGCCAGGGGAACACTGAAGCTTTCTTT
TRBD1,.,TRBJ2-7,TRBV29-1,CSVRGSGQSSYEQYF,TGCAGCGTCCGAGGATCGGGACAGAGCTCCTACGAGCAGTACTTC
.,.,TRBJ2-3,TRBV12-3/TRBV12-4,CASNYQGITDTQYF,TGTGCCAGCAACTACCAGGGGATCACAGATACGCAGTATTTT
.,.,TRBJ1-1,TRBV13,CASSALVGLGTEAFF,TGTGCCAGCAGCGCCCTAGTGGGGCTCGGCACTGAAGCTTTCTTT
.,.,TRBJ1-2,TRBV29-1,CSVKGTYGYTF,TGCAGCGTTAAGGGCACCTATGGCTACACCTTC
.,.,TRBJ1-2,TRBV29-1,CSVVTGSYGYTF,TGCAGCGTCGTCACAGGGTCCTATGGCTACACCTTC
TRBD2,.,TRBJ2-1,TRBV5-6,CASSSDWGLAVSSYNEQFF,TGTGCCAGCAGCTCCGACTGGGGACTAGCGGTGAGCTCCTACAATGAGCAGTTCTTC
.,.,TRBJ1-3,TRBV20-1,CSARDSPGNTIYF,TGCAGTGCTAGGGACAGTCCTGGAAACACCATATATTTT
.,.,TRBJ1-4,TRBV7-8,CASSLLGELFF,TGTGCCAGCAGCTTACTTGGGGAACTGTTTTTT
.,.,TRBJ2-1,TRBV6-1,CASSPPRTYNEQFF,TGTGCCAGCAGTCCACCCAGGACTTACAATGAGCAGTTCTTC